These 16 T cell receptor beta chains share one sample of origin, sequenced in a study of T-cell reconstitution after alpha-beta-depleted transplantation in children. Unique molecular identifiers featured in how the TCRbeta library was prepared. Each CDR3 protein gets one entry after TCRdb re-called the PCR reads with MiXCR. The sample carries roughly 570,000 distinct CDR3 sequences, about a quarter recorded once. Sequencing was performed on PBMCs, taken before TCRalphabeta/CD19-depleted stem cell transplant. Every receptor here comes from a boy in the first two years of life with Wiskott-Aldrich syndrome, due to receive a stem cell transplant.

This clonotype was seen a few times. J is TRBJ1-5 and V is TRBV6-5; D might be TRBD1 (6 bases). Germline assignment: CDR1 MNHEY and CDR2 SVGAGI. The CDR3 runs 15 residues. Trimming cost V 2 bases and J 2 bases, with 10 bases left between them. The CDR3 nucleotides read TGTGCCAGCAGTTACAAGGGGGGAGGCAATCAGCCCCAGCATTTT. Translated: CASSYKGGGNQPQHF.

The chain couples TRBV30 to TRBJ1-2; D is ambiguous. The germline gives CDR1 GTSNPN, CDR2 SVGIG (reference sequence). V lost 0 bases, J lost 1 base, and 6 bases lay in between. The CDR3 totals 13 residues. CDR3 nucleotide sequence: TGTGCCTGGAGTGTACGGGATAACTATGGCTACACCTTC. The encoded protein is CAWSVRDNYGYTF.

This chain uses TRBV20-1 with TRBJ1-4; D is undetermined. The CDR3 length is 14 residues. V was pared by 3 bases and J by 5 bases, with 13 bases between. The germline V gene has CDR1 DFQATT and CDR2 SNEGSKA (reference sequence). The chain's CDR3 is CSASQDARNEKLFF. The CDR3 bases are TGCAGTGCTAGCCAGGACGCGCGGAATGAAAAACTGTTTTTT.

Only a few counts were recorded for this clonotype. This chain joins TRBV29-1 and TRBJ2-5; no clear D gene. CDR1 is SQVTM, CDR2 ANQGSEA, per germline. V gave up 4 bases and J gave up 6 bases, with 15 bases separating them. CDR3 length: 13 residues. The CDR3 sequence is CSVGSSVLKTQYF. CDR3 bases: TGCAGCGTTGGATCCTCTGTCCTGAAGACCCAGTACTTC.

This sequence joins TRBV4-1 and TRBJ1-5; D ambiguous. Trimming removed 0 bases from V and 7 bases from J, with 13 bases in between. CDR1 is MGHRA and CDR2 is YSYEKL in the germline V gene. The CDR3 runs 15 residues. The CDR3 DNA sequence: TGCGCCAGCAGCCAAGAGAATGGGGTAGGGCAGCCCCAGCATTTT. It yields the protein CASSQENGVGQPQHF.

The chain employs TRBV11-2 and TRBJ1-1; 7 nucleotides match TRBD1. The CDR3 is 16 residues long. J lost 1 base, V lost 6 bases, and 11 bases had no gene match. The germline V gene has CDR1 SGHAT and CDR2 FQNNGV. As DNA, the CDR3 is TGTGCCAGCAGTTTGACCTTACAGGGGAAGAACACTGAAGCTTTCTTT. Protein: CASSLTLQGKNTEAFF.

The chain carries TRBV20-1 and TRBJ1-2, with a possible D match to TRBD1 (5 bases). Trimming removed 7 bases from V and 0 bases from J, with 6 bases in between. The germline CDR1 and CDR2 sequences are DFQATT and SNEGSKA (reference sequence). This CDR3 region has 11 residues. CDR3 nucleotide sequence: TGCAGTGGCAGGGCTAACTATGGCTACACCTTC. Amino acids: CSGRANYGYTF.

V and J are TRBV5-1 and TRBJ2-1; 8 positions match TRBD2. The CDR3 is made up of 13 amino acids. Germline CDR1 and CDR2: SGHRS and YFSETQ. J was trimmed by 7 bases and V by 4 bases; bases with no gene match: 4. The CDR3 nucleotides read TGCGCCAGCAGCCCGGGACTAGAAAATGAGCAGTTCTTC. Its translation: CASSPGLENEQFF.

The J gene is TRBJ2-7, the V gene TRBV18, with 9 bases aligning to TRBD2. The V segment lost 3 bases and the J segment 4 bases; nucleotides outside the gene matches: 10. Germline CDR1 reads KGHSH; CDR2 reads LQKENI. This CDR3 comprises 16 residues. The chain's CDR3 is CASSPLDTSGPYEQYF. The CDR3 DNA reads TGTGCCAGCTCACCTCTTGATACTAGCGGGCCTTACGAGCAGTACTTC.

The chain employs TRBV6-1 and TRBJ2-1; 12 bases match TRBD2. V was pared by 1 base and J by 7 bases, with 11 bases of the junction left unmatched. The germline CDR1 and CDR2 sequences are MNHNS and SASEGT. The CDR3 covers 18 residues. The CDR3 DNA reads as TGTGCCAGCAGTGAAGGCCGACTAGCGGGAGACACTAGGAATGAGCAGTTCTTC. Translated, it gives CASSEGRLAGDTRNEQFF.

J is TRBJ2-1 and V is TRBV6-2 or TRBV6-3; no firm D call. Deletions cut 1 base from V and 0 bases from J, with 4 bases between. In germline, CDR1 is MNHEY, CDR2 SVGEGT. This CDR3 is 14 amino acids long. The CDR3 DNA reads TGTGCCAGCAGTTACTGGGACTCCTACAATGAGCAGTTCTTC. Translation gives CASSYWDSYNEQFF.

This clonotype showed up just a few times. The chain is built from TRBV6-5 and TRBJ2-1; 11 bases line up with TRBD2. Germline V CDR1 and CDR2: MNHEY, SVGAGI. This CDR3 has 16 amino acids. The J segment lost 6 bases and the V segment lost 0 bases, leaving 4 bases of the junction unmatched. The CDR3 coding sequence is TGTGCCAGCAGTTACTCGACTAGCGGGACCCCCAATGAGCAGTTCTTC. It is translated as CASSYSTSGTPNEQFF.

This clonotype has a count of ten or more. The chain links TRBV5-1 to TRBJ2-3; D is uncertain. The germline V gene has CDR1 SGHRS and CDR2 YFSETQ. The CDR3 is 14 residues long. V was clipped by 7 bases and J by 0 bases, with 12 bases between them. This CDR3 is CASALGGSTDTQYF. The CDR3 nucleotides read TGCGCCAGCGCCCTAGGCGGAAGCACAGATACGCAGTATTTT.

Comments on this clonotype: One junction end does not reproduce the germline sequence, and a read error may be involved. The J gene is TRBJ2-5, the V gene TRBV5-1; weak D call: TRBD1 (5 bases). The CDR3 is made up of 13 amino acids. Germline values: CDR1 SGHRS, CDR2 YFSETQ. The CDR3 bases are TGTGCCAGCAGCCGGACACCCCAAGAGACCCAGTACTTC. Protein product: CASSRTPQETQYF.

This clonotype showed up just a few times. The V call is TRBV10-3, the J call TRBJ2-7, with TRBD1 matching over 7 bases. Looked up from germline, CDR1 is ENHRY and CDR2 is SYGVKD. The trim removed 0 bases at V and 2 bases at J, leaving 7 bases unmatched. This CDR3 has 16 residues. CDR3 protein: CAISESATGVAYEQYF. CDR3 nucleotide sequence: TGTGCCATCAGTGAGTCGGCTACAGGGGTGGCCTACGAGCAGTACTTC.

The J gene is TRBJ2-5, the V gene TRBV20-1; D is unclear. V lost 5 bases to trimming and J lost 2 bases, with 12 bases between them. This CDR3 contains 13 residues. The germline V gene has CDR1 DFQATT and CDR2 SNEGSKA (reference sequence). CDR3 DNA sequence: TGCAGTGCTGTGACTTGGAAACAAGAGACCCAGTACTTC. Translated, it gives CSAVTWKQETQYF.